The 32 T cell receptor beta chains presented below share a single source sample, sequenced in a study of patients and donors after allogeneic stem cell transplantation. TCRdb passed the RT-PCR reads through MiXCR, listing each CDR3 protein once. The repertoire consists of roughly 960,000 distinct CDR3 sequences, with approximately 18% occurring once and the leading ten covering around 6%. Sequenced input: blood, either unsorted or a sorted T cell fraction (not recorded which). These receptors all come from a human donor who was either an allogeneic HSCT recipient or a stem cell or donor lymphocyte infusion donor (not recorded which). It is not recorded whose cells these are; they may come from a transplant donor.

V and J are TRBV5-1 and TRBJ2-6; D could derive from TRBD1 or TRBD2 (5 bases each). V lost 4 bases and J 4 bases, leaving 12 bases between the germline ends. Germline CDR1 reads SGHRS; CDR2 reads YFSETQ. The CDR3 contains 15 residues. The CDR3 DNA reads TGCGCCAGCAGCCCCAGGGACGGAGGGGCCAACGTCCTGACTTTC. Protein sequence: CASSPRDGGANVLTF.

This clonotype was seen once. The V gene is TRBV5-1, the J gene TRBJ1-1; D remains ambiguous. This CDR3 has 14 amino acids. Germline V gene sequence: CDR1 SGHRS, CDR2 YFSETQ. V was trimmed by 4 bases and J by 1 base, leaving 11 bases between them. CDR3 coding DNA: TGCGCCAGCAGCCGGGAGGGCGGGAACACTGAAGCTTTCTTT. This codes for CASSREGGNTEAFF.

This clonotype was found a few times. The rearrangement joins TRBV11-2 to TRBJ2-2, with 9 bases fitting TRBD2. This CDR3 is built from 19 residues. Germline CDR1 is SGHAT and CDR2 is FQNNGV. J lost 0 bases, V lost 4 bases, and 12 bases had no gene match. CDR3 bases: TGTGCCAGCAGCTCCGGACTAGCGATAGGGTCATCGAACACCGGGGAGCTGTTTTTT. Translated: CASSSGLAIGSSNTGELFF.

This clonotype appeared a few times. The rearrangement links TRBV9 to TRBJ2-1; D is unresolved. Between the trimmed V and J ends, which lost 7 bases and 2 bases, there was a span of 13 bases. Germline V lookup: CDR1 SGDLS, CDR2 YYNGEE. This CDR3 region has 14 residues. The CDR3 nucleotides read TGTGCCAGCGGAAAGACCTCAGCCTACAATGAGCAGTTCTTC. Protein sequence: CASGKTSAYNEQFF.

V gene TRBV12-3 or TRBV12-4 combines with J gene TRBJ2-2; D perhaps matches TRBD1 (6 bases). With 5 bases removed from V and 7 bases from J, the gap between germline ends came to 17 bases. The CDR3 has 15 amino acids. The CDR3 sequence is CASSPTDSLNGELFF. The CDR3 DNA sequence: TGTGCCAGCAGTCCCACGGACAGCCTCAACGGGGAGCTGTTTTTT.

The rearrangement joins TRBV24-1 to TRBJ1-5; no firm D call. Germline values: CDR1 KGHDR, CDR2 SFDVKD. Trimming stripped 5 bases from V and 3 bases from J, with 10 bases between. The CDR3 covers 14 residues. CDR3 loop: CATSAAASNQPQHF. CDR3 nucleotide sequence: TGTGCCACCAGTGCGGCAGCTTCCAATCAGCCCCAGCATTTT.

The gene calls are TRBV10-3 and TRBJ2-1; possible D gene TRBD1, 5 bases. CDR3 length: 15 residues. The V end lost 4 bases, the J end lost 4 bases, and 14 bases lay between the germline ends. The V gene's germline CDR1 is ENHRY and CDR2 SYGVKD. In DNA form, the CDR3 reads TGTGCCATCAGTGGCACGGCAGGGCCTTACAATGAGCAGTTCTTC. Translated: CAISGTAGPYNEQFF.

This clonotype was seen only a few times. The V gene is TRBV6-2 or TRBV6-3, the J gene TRBJ2-7; 12 bases map to TRBD2. This CDR3 has 15 amino acids. Trimming at V came to 5 bases and at J to 7 bases, leaving 9 bases not matched to a gene. CDR1 is MNHEY, CDR2 SVGEGT, per germline. CDR3 nucleotide sequence: TGTGCCAGCAGTAAAGGGACTAGCGGGCAATTGGAGCAGTACTTC. Its protein product is CASSKGTSGQLEQYF.

The V call is TRBV20-1, the J call TRBJ2-7; possibly TRBD2 for D (6 bases). Germline V gives CDR1 DFQATT, CDR2 SNEGSKA (reference sequence). Trimming pared 1 base from V and 2 bases from J, leaving 15 bases between. The CDR3 is 15 residues long. The CDR3 loop is CSARGGRTKPYEQYF. The CDR3 DNA sequence: TGCAGTGCTAGAGGAGGTAGGACTAAGCCCTACGAGCAGTACTTC.

The sample holds a few counts of this clonotype. The rearrangement joins TRBV5-1 to TRBJ1-1; D is perhaps TRBD1 (6 bases). Trimming pared 1 base from V and 5 bases from J, leaving 21 bases between. The CDR3 spans 17 residues. The germline V gene encodes CDR1 SGHRS and CDR2 YFSETQ. In nucleotides, the CDR3 is TGCGCCAGCAGCTTGTCACAGGGTTTGTCTGTTGCGACTGAAGCTTTCTTT. As protein: CASSLSQGLSVATEAFF.

The chain uses TRBV10-3 and TRBJ2-3; D tentatively fits TRBD1 or TRBD2 (5 bases each). This CDR3 region has 12 residues. Germline lookup yields CDR1 ENHRY and CDR2 SYGVKD. V was pared by 6 bases and J by 9 bases, with 13 bases between. The CDR3 loop is CAISPREGTQYF. CDR3 sequence (DNA): TGTGCCATCAGCCCTAGAGAGGGGACGCAGTATTTT.

V gene TRBV7-9 combines with J gene TRBJ1-2; D is undetermined. The germline V gene encodes CDR1 SEHNR and CDR2 FQNEAQ (reference sequence). The CDR3 runs to 13 residues. V gave up 4 bases and J gave up 4 bases, with 10 bases separating them. The CDR3 protein is CASSSQSVYGYTF. The CDR3 nucleotides are TGTGCCAGCAGCTCGCAGAGCGTCTATGGCTACACCTTC.

This clonotype has a handful of counts. The rearrangement links TRBV6-1 to TRBJ1-1; D ambiguous. V gave up 1 base and J gave up 5 bases, with 8 bases separating them. There are 13 residues in the CDR3. Germline V CDR1 and CDR2: MNHNS, SASEGT. CDR3 amino acids: CASSEEKWTEAFF. As DNA, the CDR3 is TGTGCCAGCAGTGAAGAGAAGTGGACTGAAGCTTTCTTT.

This clonotype was seen only a few times. V and J are TRBV5-5 and TRBJ2-3; the match to TRBD2 covers 11 bases. The CDR3 extends over 13 amino acids. Germline CDR1 SGHKS, CDR2 YYEKEE (reference sequence). V lost 5 bases and J lost 9; bases outside the gene matches: 5. The CDR3 nucleotides are TGTGCCAGCAGGCTAGCGGGGGGCACAACGCAGTATTTT. Its protein is CASRLAGGTTQYF.

The table lists this clonotype with a few counts. This rearrangement joins TRBV6-2 or TRBV6-3 to TRBJ2-7, with D unresolved. The germline V gene encodes CDR1 MNHEY and CDR2 SVGEGT. The CDR3 covers 12 residues. V dropped 0 bases and J dropped 9 bases, with 9 bases sitting between them. The CDR3 loop is CASSYSGFSQYF. The CDR3 DNA sequence: TGTGCCAGCAGTTACTCCGGCTTTTCGCAGTACTTC.

This chain joins TRBV12-3 or TRBV12-4 and TRBJ2-3, with unresolved D. V was trimmed by 6 bases and J by 5 bases, leaving 9 bases between them. This CDR3 spans 12 amino acids. This chain's CDR3 is CASRPPLDTQYF. The CDR3 nucleotides read TGTGCCAGCAGGCCCCCCCTAGATACGCAGTATTTT.

This clonotype has just a few counts. The J gene is TRBJ2-7, the V gene TRBV6-2 or TRBV6-3, with D perhaps matching TRBD1 (6 bases). CDR1 and CDR2 (germline): MNHEY, SVGEGT. Trimming removed 2 bases at V and 2 bases at J, with 13 bases between. The CDR3 length is 15 residues. The CDR3 bases are TGTGCCAGCAGTTACGACCGGGACATCGCCTACGAGCAGTACTTC. Its translation is CASSYDRDIAYEQYF.

This clonotype has just a few counts. The CDR3 DNA reads as TGTGCCAGCAGCGAAGAACAGGTAGCTGACTATAATTCACCCCTCCACTTT. This sequence encodes CASSEEQVADYNSPLHF. The chain has TRBV9 and TRBJ1-6; tentative D call: TRBD1 (5 bases). The CDR3 consists of 17 residues. Trimming pared 3 bases from V and 3 bases from J, leaving 16 bases between. Germline loops: CDR1 SGDLS, CDR2 YYNGEE.

The chain uses TRBV7-2 and TRBJ1-2; TRBD1 agrees at 7 bases. The germline V gene encodes CDR1 SGHTA and CDR2 FQGNSA. The CDR3 has 14 residues. Trimming took 6 bases from V and 5 from J; bases not matched to a gene: 9. As DNA, the CDR3 is TGTGCCAGCAGTTGGGGACAGAAATCATATGGCTACACCTTC. It codes for CASSWGQKSYGYTF. Based on the CDR3 plus reference TRBV7-2 and TRBJ1-2, the full variable domain is GAGVSQSPSNKVTEKGKDVELRCDPISGHTALYWYRQSLGQGLEFLIYFQGNSAPDKSGLPSDRFSAERTGGSVSTLTIQRTQQEDSAVYLCASSWGQKSYGYTFGSGTRLTVV.

This clonotype was seen a handful of times. The rearrangement joins TRBV6-2 or TRBV6-3 to TRBJ1-1; D is possibly TRBD1 (5 bases). Trimming shortened V by 6 bases and J by 6 bases, and 8 bases separated the two germline ends. The CDR3 runs to 11 residues. CDR1 is MNHEY and CDR2 is SVGEGT in the germline V gene. CDR3 amino acids: CASRQGPEAFF. The DNA for the CDR3 is TGTGCCAGCAGGCAGGGTCCTGAAGCTTTCTTT.

In its sample, this clonotype was seen a few times. The rearrangement uses TRBV5-1 and TRBJ2-7; D tentatively fits TRBD1 or TRBD2 (5 bases each). V lost 3 bases, J lost 3 bases, and 13 bases lay in between. Germline-derived CDR1 and CDR2 are SGHRS and YFSETQ. This CDR3 has 14 residues. The CDR3 spells CASSSSGRHYEQYF. The CDR3 nucleotides read TGCGCCAGCAGCTCCTCGGGACGGCACTACGAGCAGTACTTC.

The V call is TRBV7-2, the J call TRBJ2-7, with D maybe TRBD1 (6 bases). The CDR3 length is 15 residues. Germline V gives CDR1 SGHTA, CDR2 FQGNSA. Deletions cut 5 bases from V and 0 bases from J, with 14 bases between. The CDR3 here is CASSPRQANSYEQYF. The CDR3 DNA is TGTGCCAGCAGCCCCAGACAGGCTAACTCCTACGAGCAGTACTTC.

This clonotype was recorded a few times. V and J are TRBV12-3 or TRBV12-4 and TRBJ1-2, with D perhaps TRBD1 (5 bases). V was trimmed by 7 bases and J by 7 bases, leaving 16 bases between them. The length of the CDR3 is 13 residues. Here the CDR3 DNA reads TGTGCCAGCATCATGACAGCAAAGGGTGGCTACACCTTC. Its protein product is CASIMTAKGGYTF.

This clonotype has more than one count but fewer than ten. The chain couples TRBV7-2 to TRBJ2-2; weak D call: TRBD2 (5 bases). V lost 1 base, J lost 6 bases, and 9 bases lay in between. The CDR3 covers 14 residues. Germline values: CDR1 SGHTA, CDR2 FQGNSA. The CDR3: CASSLVLVSGELFF. CDR3 DNA: TGTGCCAGCAGCTTAGTACTAGTTTCCGGGGAGCTGTTTTTT. Looking up the rest from reference TRBV7-2 and TRBJ2-2 gives the full variable domain: GAGVSQSPSNKVTEKGKDVELRCDPISGHTALYWYRQSLGQGLEFLIYFQGNSAPDKSGLPSDRFSAERTGGSVSTLTIQRTQQEDSAVYLCASSLVLVSGELFFGEGSRLTVL.

This clonotype occurred a few times. This chain links TRBV12-3 or TRBV12-4 with TRBJ2-1; 7 bases agree with TRBD2. Trimming cost V 6 bases and J 7 bases; bases outside gene matches: 15. There are 16 residues in the CDR3. The CDR3 region is CASSPLREALINEQFF. CDR3 in DNA: TGTGCCAGCAGCCCCCTTCGGGAGGCCCTTATAAATGAGCAGTTCTTC.

This clonotype was detected only a few times. V gene TRBV5-1 combines with J gene TRBJ1-1; a weak D match, TRBD1 (6 bases). Germline V gene sequence: CDR1 SGHRS, CDR2 YFSETQ. The V and J ends lost 3 bases and 8 bases respectively, with 14 bases between them. The CDR3 spans 13 residues. CDR3 nucleotides: TGCGCCAGCAGCTCGGACAGACCCGCAGAAGCTTTCTTT. This codes for CASSSDRPAEAFF.

The chain links TRBV9 to TRBJ1-6, with a weak D call TRBD1 (5 bases). Germline V gene lookup returns CDR1 SGDLS and CDR2 YYNGEE. The CDR3 loop spans 15 amino acids. V lost 0 bases to trimming and J lost 2 bases, with 6 bases between them. The CDR3 region is CASSVAGTYNSPLHF. Here the CDR3 DNA reads TGTGCCAGCAGCGTAGCAGGGACCTATAATTCACCCCTCCACTTT.

The table lists this clonotype with a few counts. This chain links TRBV7-2 with TRBJ2-7; 7 bases align to TRBD1. The CDR3 covers 17 residues. The J segment lost 3 bases and the V segment lost 3 bases, leaving 14 bases of the junction unmatched. Germline CDR1 and CDR2: SGHTA and FQGNSA. The CDR3 region is CASSFPRVDRDLYEQYF. CDR3 nucleotide sequence: TGTGCCAGCAGCTTCCCCAGGGTTGACAGGGACCTCTACGAGCAGTACTTC. Full variable domain (remainder filled in from reference TRBV7-2 and TRBJ2-7): GAGVSQSPSNKVTEKGKDVELRCDPISGHTALYWYRQSLGQGLEFLIYFQGNSAPDKSGLPSDRFSAERTGGSVSTLTIQRTQQEDSAVYLCASSFPRVDRDLYEQYFGPGTRLTVT.

The V gene is TRBV25-1, the J gene TRBJ1-1, with TRBD1 matching over 8 bases. The CDR3 spans 14 residues. After removal of 3 bases from V and 11 bases from J, the junction contained 11 bases not matched to a gene. The V gene's germline CDR1 is MGHDK and CDR2 SYGVNS. In nucleotides, the CDR3 is TGTGCCAGCAGTGAGATAACTGGACAGGGAACGGCTTTCTTT. This gives the protein CASSEITGQGTAFF.

This clonotype was counted between two and nine times. This chain joins TRBV10-3 and TRBJ1-1, with 11 bases lining up with TRBD1. Trimming cost V 10 bases and J 4 bases; bases outside gene matches: 14. The CDR3 has 16 residues. Germline V gene sequence: CDR1 ENHRY, CDR2 SYGVKD. CDR3 in amino acids: CATVGGQGASITEAFF. The CDR3 DNA reads as TGTGCCACCGTAGGCGGACAGGGGGCGTCAATCACTGAAGCTTTCTTT.

This clonotype has more than one count but fewer than ten. V is TRBV7-9 and J is TRBJ2-1; D remains ambiguous. There are 14 residues in the CDR3. Deletions cut 2 bases from V and 6 bases from J, with 11 bases between. Germline-derived CDR1 and CDR2 are SEHNR and FQNEAQ (reference sequence). The CDR3 sequence is CASSLFGAANEQFF. Here the CDR3 DNA reads TGTGCCAGCAGCTTATTTGGTGCGGCCAATGAGCAGTTCTTC.

This clonotype was picked up many times. The chain couples TRBV12-3 or TRBV12-4 to TRBJ1-2, with D unresolved. V was trimmed by 6 bases and J by 2 bases, leaving 16 bases between them. The CDR3 is 15 residues long. The CDR3 nucleotides read TGTGCCAGCAGCCCCTCCCGGGGAATAAACTATGGCTACACCTTC. Translation: CASSPSRGINYGYTF.